The clone carrying this T cell receptor beta chain was found many times. The CDR3 totals 14 residues. Germline loops: CDR1 MDHEN, CDR2 SYDVKM. The J segment lost 10 bases and the V segment lost 6 bases, leaving 11 bases of the junction unmatched. These data originate in a study of T cell changes during pregnancy in multiple sclerosis. Profiled with immunoSEQ multiplex PCR; TCRdb holds only in-frame clones, not every one. Altogether around 68,000 clones are present, around 90% being singletons, with the ten largest covering around 0.45%. This TCR came from a female donor with multiple sclerosis, enrolled in a pregnancy study. The chain employs TRBV28 and TRBJ1-5, with 8 bases matching TRBD1. Material: CD4+ T cells from peripheral blood mononuclear cells, obtained before pregnancy. The CDR3 nucleotides are TGTGCCAGCAGCTATACAGGGGGAAAAACCCCCCAGCATTTT. Its protein product is CASSYTGGKTPQHF.